The clone carrying this T cell receptor beta chain has a count of ten or more. V shed 0 bases and J shed 2 bases, with 14 bases lying between them. The CDR3 loop spans 17 amino acids. Germline CDR1 reads LGHNA; CDR2 reads YNFKEQ. These data come from a study of early T cells in non-severe SARS-CoV-2 infection. TCRdb analysed the 5' RACE reads with MiXCR anew, one entry per CDR3 protein. The sample consists of more than 65,000 distinct CDR3 sequences, around an eighth of them appearing once. This TCR came from an adult who was a healthcare worker with PCR-confirmed SARS-CoV-2 infection or an uninfected control (not recorded which). V usage is TRBV4-2 and J usage is TRBJ1-5, with D possibly matching TRBD1 (5 bases). Sequencing used whole blood. Here the CDR3 DNA reads TGTGCCAGCAGCCAAGATAAGCAGGACATAGGCAATCAGCCCCAGCATTTT. Amino acid sequence: CASSQDKQDIGNQPQHF.